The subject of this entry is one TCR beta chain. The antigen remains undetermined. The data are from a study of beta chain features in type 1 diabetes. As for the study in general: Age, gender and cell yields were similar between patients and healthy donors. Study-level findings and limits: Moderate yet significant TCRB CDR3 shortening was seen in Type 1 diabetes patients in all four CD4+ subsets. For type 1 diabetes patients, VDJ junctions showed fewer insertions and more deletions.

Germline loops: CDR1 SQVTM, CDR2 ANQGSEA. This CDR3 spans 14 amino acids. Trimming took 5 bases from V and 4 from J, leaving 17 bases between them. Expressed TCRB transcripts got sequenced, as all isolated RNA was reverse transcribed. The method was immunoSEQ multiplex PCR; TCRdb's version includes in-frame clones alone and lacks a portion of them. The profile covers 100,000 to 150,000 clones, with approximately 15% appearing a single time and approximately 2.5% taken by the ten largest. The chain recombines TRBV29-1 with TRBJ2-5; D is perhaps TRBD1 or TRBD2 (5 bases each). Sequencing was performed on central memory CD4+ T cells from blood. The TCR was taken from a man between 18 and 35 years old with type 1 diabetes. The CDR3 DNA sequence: TGCAGCGTTCGGGGCGCGGTCCAGCTAGAGACCCAGTACTTC. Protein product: CSVRGAVQLETQYF.